The 18 T cell receptor beta chains below were found in one sample sequenced in a study of T cell repertoires in cytomegalovirus infection. TCRdb used MiXCR to reprocess the reads, holding one entry per CDR3 protein. The sample consists of approximately 250,000 distinct CDR3 sequences, approximately 9% of them appearing once. Sequenced: PBMCs. These receptors were obtained from a human donor in good health (CMV status not recorded). Some clones in this sample may be carry-over from other donors' samples.

The chain carries TRBV12-5 and TRBJ2-4, with D maybe TRBD2 (6 bases). The CDR3 length is 17 residues. Germline-derived CDR1 and CDR2 are LGHNT and FRNRAP. Trimming shortened V by 3 bases and J by 0 bases, and 15 bases separated the two germline ends. CDR3 residues: CASGFGNGRLAKNIQYF. The CDR3 DNA is TGTGCTAGTGGTTTCGGGAACGGGAGACTAGCCAAAAACATTCAGTACTTC. The entire variable domain, with the rest obtained from reference TRBV12-5 and TRBJ2-4, is as follows: DARVTQTPRHKVTEMGQEVTMRCQPILGHNTVFWYRQTMMQGLELLAYFRNRAPLDDSGMPKDRFSAEMPDATLATLKIQPSEPRDSAVYFCASGFGNGRLAKNIQYFGAGTRLSVL.

This clonotype showed up many times. This chain links TRBV7-2 with TRBJ2-1; D might be TRBD2 (6 bases). This CDR3 spans 16 amino acids. CDR1 and CDR2 (germline): SGHTA, FQGNSA. The V and J ends lost 0 bases and 6 bases respectively, with 15 bases between them. CDR3 coding DNA: TGTGCCAGCAGCTTAGCGCCGGGAGTTGGGGGCAATGAGCAGTTCTTC. Protein sequence: CASSLAPGVGGNEQFF.

This clonotype was seen ten or more times. The chain couples TRBV6-5 to TRBJ1-2; 7 positions match TRBD1. The CDR3 is made up of 12 amino acids. CDR1 and CDR2 from the germline V gene are MNHEY and SVGAGI. Unmatched junction bases numbered 4, after V lost 10 bases and J lost 2 bases. The CDR3 nucleotides are TGTGCCATTCGACAGGGAAACTATGGCTACACCTTC. Residues: CAIRQGNYGYTF.

This clonotype was recorded many times. V usage is TRBV28 and J usage is TRBJ1-5, with a weak D call TRBD1 (5 bases). CDR3 size: 12 residues. The V gene's germline CDR1 is MDHEN and CDR2 SYDVKM. V lost 6 bases to trimming and J lost 6 bases, with 9 bases between them. The CDR3 DNA reads TGTGCCAGCAGGGGGGGGACTCAGCCCCAGCATTTT. This codes for CASRGGTQPQHF. Complete variable domain (other parts from reference TRBV28 and TRBJ1-5): DVKVTQSSRYLVKRTGEKVFLECVQDMDHENMFWYRQDPGLGLRLIYFSYDVKMKEKGDIPEGYSVSREKKERFSLILESASTNQTSMYLCASRGGTQPQHFGDGTRLSIL.

This clonotype was detected many times. V is TRBV7-2 and J is TRBJ1-2; D possibly corresponds to TRBD1 (6 bases). This CDR3 contains 13 residues. Trimming took off 1 base at V and 7 bases at J, with 10 bases between the two ends. Germline values: CDR1 SGHTA, CDR2 FQGNSA. CDR3 coding DNA: TGTGCCAGCAGCTTAGACAGGGAGTCTGGCTACACCTTC. Translating it yields CASSLDRESGYTF.

This clonotype was found many times. The CDR3 region is CASSPTGGRSEAFF. The CDR3 nucleotides read TGTGCCAGCAGCCCGACAGGGGGCCGGTCTGAAGCTTTCTTT. The chain links TRBV7-3 to TRBJ1-1; 10 bases are shared with TRBD1. Per the germline V gene, CDR1 is SGHTA and CDR2 is FQGTGA. After removal of 5 bases from V and 6 bases from J, the junction contained 6 bases not matched to a gene. This CDR3 region has 14 residues.

This clonotype showed up many times. The rearrangement joins TRBV7-2 to TRBJ2-2, with 7 bases fitting TRBD1. Germline V gene sequence: CDR1 SGHTA, CDR2 FQGNSA. CDR3 length equals 15 residues. J lost 5 bases, V lost 6 bases, and 9 bases had no gene match. Here the CDR3 DNA reads TGTGCCAGCAGACGACAGGGATCGGGAACCGGGGAGCTGTTTTTT. This sequence encodes CASRRQGSGTGELFF.

The rearrangement joins TRBV20-1 to TRBJ2-3; 8 nucleotides match TRBD1. CDR3 length equals 16 residues. In germline, CDR1 is DFQATT, CDR2 SNEGSKA (reference sequence). V trimming: 2 bases; J trimming: 3 bases; junction bases outside the gene matches: 10. In nucleotides, the CDR3 is TGCAGTGCTAGAAAACAGGGGGGACGTAGGACAGATACGCAGTATTTT. It encodes CSARKQGGRRTDTQYF.

This clonotype was detected only a few times. The chain has TRBV20-1 and TRBJ1-5; D not certain. Germline-derived CDR1 and CDR2 are DFQATT and SNEGSKA (reference sequence). Trimming pared 5 bases from V and 3 bases from J, leaving 17 bases between. This CDR3 contains 15 residues. The CDR3 coding sequence is TGCAGTGCTGGGCCCCCAGGACGGAACAATCAGCCCCAGCATTTT. Residues: CSAGPPGRNNQPQHF.

This clonotype was counted at least ten times. V usage is TRBV7-2 and J usage is TRBJ2-2; D is ambiguous. The CDR3 sequence is 14 residues long. CDR1 is SGHTA, CDR2 FQGNSA, per germline. The germline V and J ends were trimmed by 3 bases and 1 base, with 6 bases remaining between them. The CDR3, as DNA: TGTGCCAGCAGCTTCTCGTGGAACACCGGGGAGCTGTTTTTT. This codes for CASSFSWNTGELFF.

This clonotype was seen repeatedly, ten times or more. The V gene is TRBV7-2, the J gene TRBJ1-5, with D possibly matching TRBD1 (5 bases). This CDR3 region has 14 residues. V was clipped by 6 bases and J by 2 bases, with 11 bases between them. The germline V gene has CDR1 SGHTA and CDR2 FQGNSA. CDR3 nucleotides: TGTGCCAGCAGACTATCGGGGGGCAATCAGCCCCAGCATTTT. Translated, it gives CASRLSGGNQPQHF.

This clonotype was recorded at least ten times. J is TRBJ2-5 and V is TRBV9; D uncertain. Germline CDR1 is SGDLS and CDR2 is YYNGEE. V was trimmed by 2 bases and J by 5 bases, leaving 13 bases between them. This CDR3 region has 14 residues. The chain's CDR3 is CASSVFGVGETQYF. The CDR3 bases are TGTGCCAGCAGCGTGTTCGGAGTAGGGGAGACCCAGTACTTC.

This clonotype has more than one count but fewer than ten. The chain is built from TRBV5-1 and TRBJ2-1, with 9 nucleotides matching TRBD1. Germline V gene lookup returns CDR1 SGHRS and CDR2 YFSETQ. The CDR3 extends over 16 amino acids. V dropped 3 bases and J dropped 7; count of bases not matched to a gene: 11. CDR3 nucleotide sequence: TGCGCCAGCAGCTCGGGTACAGGGGGCGCTTGGAATGAGCAGTTCTTC. As protein: CASSSGTGGAWNEQFF.

For this clonotype: This may stem from a read error, because a much larger clone lies one nucleotide away. J is TRBJ2-1 and V is TRBV6-2 or TRBV6-3, with D unclear. Germline V lookup: CDR1 MNHEY, CDR2 SVGEGT. This CDR3 is built from 12 residues. The CDR3 DNA sequence: TGTGTCAGCAGTTTGCAGTTCGGTGAGCAGTTCTTC. Translated: CVSSLQFGEQFF.

This clonotype was picked up a small number of times. The V call is TRBV5-5, the J call TRBJ2-3; 10 nucleotides match TRBD1. Germline V lookup: CDR1 SGHKS, CDR2 YYEKEE (reference sequence). V shed 1 base and J 7 bases; nucleotides not matched to a gene: 6. The CDR3 has 15 amino acids. The CDR3 protein is CASSLKTGGSNTQYF. The DNA of the CDR3 is TGTGCCAGCAGCTTGAAGACAGGGGGCTCAAATACGCAGTATTTT.

The sample holds many counts of this clonotype. The gene calls are TRBV7-2 and TRBJ2-7, with TRBD1 identical over 12 bases. The CDR3 runs 16 residues. V dropped 0 bases and J dropped 2; count of bases not matched to a gene: 2. Germline V gene lookup returns CDR1 SGHTA and CDR2 FQGNSA. CDR3 nucleotide sequence: TGTGCCAGCAGCTTAGCCGGGACAGGGGGCGCCTACGAGCAGTACTTC. It yields the protein CASSLAGTGGAYEQYF.

This clonotype appeared a few times. This chain uses TRBV24-1 with TRBJ1-5; 7 positions match TRBD1. Germline V gene data show CDR1 as KGHDR and CDR2 as SFDVKD. The CDR3 has 16 amino acids. Trimming at V came to 3 bases and at J to 0 bases, leaving 4 bases not matched to a gene. The CDR3 bases are TGTGCCACCAGTGATCAGGGACAGTATAGCAATCAGCCCCAGCATTTT. Translating it yields CATSDQGQYSNQPQHF.

At least ten counts were recorded for this clonotype. The J gene is TRBJ2-3, the V gene TRBV2; 7 bases are shared with TRBD1. This CDR3 region has 18 residues. V shed 5 bases, J shed 4 bases, and the junction held 18 bases outside the gene matches. The germline CDR1 and CDR2 sequences are SNHLY and FYNNEI. In DNA form, the CDR3 reads TGTGCCAGCAGTACTGGGTCTGAAGGGGGCTTGATCTCAGATACGCAGTATTTT. This gives the protein CASSTGSEGGLISDTQYF.